The 29 T cell receptor beta chains reported below all come from one sample, sequenced in a study of regulatory T cells in long-lasting Graves disease. HTBI primers from iRepertoire and Arm-PCR of CDR3 regions yielded the TCR beta libraries. A single record per CDR3 protein comes from TCRdb applying MiXCR to the multiplex PCR reads. The sample lists around 500,000 distinct CDR3 sequences, roughly 20% occurring once. Time point in this sample: persistent/refractory GD, antithyroid drugs over 5 years with positive TRAb. Construction of the TCR library relied on RNA isolated from PBMCs. The sequencing used peripheral blood mononuclear cells (PBMCs), collected when the disease was refractory, from a patient treated with antithyroid drugs. These receptors all stem from a female donor with Graves disease.

This clonotype was detected many times. The J gene is TRBJ1-1, the V gene TRBV18; unclear D gene. The CDR3 runs to 14 residues. Trimming removed 4 bases from V and 2 bases from J, with 11 bases in between. Germline lookup yields CDR1 KGHSH and CDR2 LQKENI. The CDR3 here is CASSRIEENTEAFF. CDR3 nucleotides: TGTGCCAGCTCACGAATAGAGGAAAACACTGAAGCTTTCTTT. Based on the CDR3 plus reference TRBV18 and TRBJ1-1, the full variable domain is NAGVMQNPRHLVRRRGQEARLRCSPMKGHSHVYWYRQLPEEGLKFMVYLQKENIIDESGMPKERFSAEFPKEGPSILRIQQVVRGDSAAYFCASSRIEENTEAFFGQGTRLTVV.

This clonotype was counted a few times. The V call is TRBV14, the J call TRBJ1-4; 7 bases agree with TRBD1. Germline loops: CDR1 SGHDN, CDR2 FVKESK. The trim removed 4 bases at V and 7 bases at J, leaving 6 bases unmatched. The CDR3 is 14 amino acids. In DNA, the CDR3 is TGTGCCAGCAGCCGAGACAGGGTTCGTGAAAAACTGTTTTTT. It translates to CASSRDRVREKLFF.

There are many counts of this clonotype. The chain has TRBV28 and TRBJ2-2; the D is unclear. CDR1 and CDR2 from the germline V gene are MDHEN and SYDVKM. V dropped 7 bases and J dropped 1 base, with 10 bases sitting between them. This CDR3 contains 14 residues. CDR3 coding DNA: TGTGCCAGCACCCCTGCCTTGAACACCGGGGAGCTGTTTTTT. Protein: CASTPALNTGELFF.

This clonotype came up many times. The chain links TRBV27 to TRBJ2-7; 8 nucleotides agree with TRBD1. Trimming took 8 bases from V and 7 from J; bases not matched to a gene: 10. Germline V gene data show CDR1 as MNHEY and CDR2 as SMNVEV (reference sequence). This CDR3 region has 13 residues. The CDR3 sequence: CASQASGDREQYF. The CDR3 DNA is TGTGCCAGCCAGGCTTCGGGGGACAGGGAGCAGTACTTC.

This clonotype was seen many times. The V gene is TRBV5-6, the J gene TRBJ1-2; D is unresolved. V dropped 6 bases and J dropped 5 bases, with 17 bases sitting between them. The CDR3 is 14 amino acids. CDR1 and CDR2 (germline): SGHDT, YYEEEE. This chain's CDR3 is CASNFGSSYYGYTF. In nucleotides, the CDR3 is TGTGCCAGCAATTTTGGGTCCTCTTATTATGGCTACACCTTC.

This clonotype occurred many times. J is TRBJ1-1 and V is TRBV13; D gene ambiguous. The CDR3 loop spans 13 amino acids. V dropped 6 bases and J dropped 6 bases, with 14 bases sitting between them. Germline-derived CDR1 and CDR2 are PRHDT and FYEKMQ (reference sequence). CDR3 loop: CASSGGGAAEAFF. The CDR3 DNA is TGTGCCAGCAGTGGCGGAGGCGCAGCTGAAGCTTTCTTT.

This clonotype was picked up a small number of times. The V and J genes are TRBV9 and TRBJ2-2; 8 positions agree with TRBD2. The CDR3 is made up of 17 amino acids. Unmatched junction bases numbered 8, after V lost 1 base and J lost 3 bases. CDR1 is SGDLS and CDR2 is YYNGEE in the germline V gene. The CDR3 sequence: CASSVNQSGRDTGELFF. The CDR3 bases are TGTGCCAGCAGCGTAAACCAGAGCGGGAGAGACACCGGGGAGCTGTTTTTT.

This clonotype was observed at least ten times. CDR3: CASRFEPGGRQNTEAFF. The DNA for the CDR3 is TGTGCCAGCAGATTCGAACCAGGGGGGCGGCAGAACACTGAAGCTTTCTTT. The chain carries TRBV2 and TRBJ1-1, with TRBD1 matching 7 bases. There are 17 residues in the CDR3. CDR1 SNHLY and CDR2 FYNNEI come from the germline V gene. V lost 6 bases, J lost 1 base, and 14 bases stayed unmatched.

This clonotype was counted a few times. The chain couples TRBV6-4 to TRBJ2-7; D is perhaps TRBD1 (5 bases). CDR1 and CDR2 (germline): MRHNA, SNTAGT. The CDR3 covers 14 residues. The ends were cut back, 5 bases at V and 2 bases at J, with 13 bases in the middle. The CDR3 coding sequence is TGTGCCAGCAGTTCCTTCAGGGAAACCTACGAGCAGTACTTC. As protein: CASSSFRETYEQYF.

This chain joins TRBV7-8 and TRBJ2-1; TRBD2 matches 8 bases. The V gene end was trimmed by 3 bases and the J gene end by 2 bases; junction bases not matched to a gene: 6. The CDR3 length is 16 residues. The germline V gene has CDR1 SGHVS and CDR2 FQNEAQ. CDR3 DNA: TGTGCCAGCAGCTTCTTACTAGCGGTCACCTACAATGAGCAGTTCTTC. It encodes CASSFLLAVTYNEQFF.

The chain recombines TRBV28 with TRBJ2-1; 7 bases align to TRBD2. Germline V CDR1 and CDR2: MDHEN, SYDVKM. This CDR3 has 15 residues. Unmatched junction bases numbered 7, after V lost 6 bases and J lost 2 bases. CDR3 loop: CASRESGTTYNEQFF. CDR3 nucleotide sequence: TGTGCCAGCAGGGAAAGCGGGACCACCTACAATGAGCAGTTCTTC.

The rearrangement uses TRBV18 and TRBJ2-5, with D unresolved. The ends were cut back, 2 bases at V and 0 bases at J, with 19 bases in the middle. Per germline, CDR1 KGHSH and CDR2 LQKENI. This CDR3 contains 18 residues. The CDR3 here is CASSPKGRNPTYQETQYF. The DNA of the CDR3 is TGTGCCAGCTCACCAAAGGGCAGGAATCCGACGTACCAAGAGACCCAGTACTTC.

This clonotype was detected many times. The CDR3 nucleotides read TGTGCCAGCAGCTCTTACCTCGACACATCCTACGAGCAGTACTTC. Translating gives CASSSYLDTSYEQYF. This sequence joins TRBV6-1 and TRBJ2-7; D is ambiguous. Trimming removed 6 bases from V and 1 base from J, with 16 bases in between. This CDR3 contains 15 residues. CDR1 and CDR2 from the germline V gene are MNHNS and SASEGT.

This chain joins TRBV2 and TRBJ1-6; D is perhaps TRBD1 (5 bases). V lost 6 bases and J lost 4, with 10 bases in between. Germline V gene data show CDR1 as SNHLY and CDR2 as FYNNEI. The CDR3 extends over 14 amino acids. The CDR3 coding sequence is TGTGCCAGCAGAACCAGGGTTTATAATTCACCCCTCCACTTT. The encoded protein is CASRTRVYNSPLHF. The variable domain in full, completed from reference TRBV2 and TRBJ1-6, reads EPEVTQTPSHQVTQMGQEVILRCVPISNHLYFYWYRQILGQKVEFLVSFYNNEISEKSEIFDDQFSVERPDGSNFTLKIRSTKLEDSAMYFCASRTRVYNSPLHFGNGTRLTVT.

This clonotype was observed a handful of times. A single base separates this from a much larger clone, so it may be a read error. The chain recombines TRBV27 with TRBJ2-7; perhaps TRBD1 as D (5 bases). Trimming removed 7 bases at V and 1 base at J, with 8 bases between. Germline V lookup: CDR1 MNHEY, CDR2 SMNVEV (reference sequence). There are 12 residues in the CDR3. The CDR3 here is CASTDKSYEQYF. CDR3 sequence (DNA): TGTGCCAGCACGGACAAATCCTACGAGCAGTACTTC.

In its sample, this clonotype was seen a few times. The V gene is TRBV7-2, the J gene TRBJ1-1; D ambiguous. This CDR3 region has 12 residues. The V end was cut by 5 bases, the J end by 11 bases, with 15 bases between. In germline, CDR1 is SGHTA, CDR2 FQGNSA. In DNA form, the CDR3 reads TGTGCCAGCAGCCAAAACATTCGGGAGGCTTTCTTT. This gives the protein CASSQNIREAFF. The full variable domain, with the rest looked up from reference TRBV7-2 and TRBJ1-1, is GAGVSQSPSNKVTEKGKDVELRCDPISGHTALYWYRQSLGQGLEFLIYFQGNSAPDKSGLPSDRFSAERTGGSVSTLTIQRTQQEDSAVYLCASSQNIREAFFGQGTRLTVV.

This clonotype was picked up many times. J is TRBJ1-2 and V is TRBV11-2; maybe TRBD1 (5 bases). This CDR3 is built from 14 residues. Trimming cost V 4 bases and J 4 bases, with 13 bases left between them. Germline CDR1 is SGHAT and CDR2 is FQNNGV. The CDR3 bases are TGTGCCAGCAGCTCGTCGTTGGGACCCTATGGCTACACCTTC. It specifies CASSSSLGPYGYTF.

The chain links TRBV7-9 to TRBJ2-1, with 15 bases matching TRBD2. The germline CDR1 and CDR2 sequences are SEHNR and FQNEAQ (reference sequence). V shed 6 bases and J 0 bases; nucleotides not matched to a gene: 6. The CDR3 contains 18 residues. The CDR3 DNA follows: TGTGCCAGCAGGCCTGGGACTAGCGGGGGGAGCTCCTACAATGAGCAGTTCTTC. It codes for CASRPGTSGGSSYNEQFF.

The chain combines TRBV19 with TRBJ2-1; D gene uncertain. The CDR3 length is 15 residues. V was pared by 5 bases and J by 1 base, with 12 bases between. Per the germline V gene, CDR1 is LNHDA and CDR2 is SQIVND (reference sequence). CDR3 sequence: CASSPLNGSYNEQFF. CDR3 in DNA: TGTGCCAGTAGTCCACTGAACGGATCCTACAATGAGCAGTTCTTC.

This clonotype was picked up a small number of times. The chain is built from TRBV6-2 or TRBV6-3 and TRBJ2-4, with D possibly TRBD2 on 6 matching bases. The CDR3 sequence is 12 residues long. V was shortened by 5 bases and J by 14 bases, with 16 bases between the two germline ends. Germline V lookup: CDR1 MNHEY, CDR2 SVGEGT. CDR3 region: CASSPRRDVEYF. CDR3 coding DNA: TGTGCCAGCAGTCCCAGGAGGGACGTTGAGTACTTC.

V and J are TRBV25-1 and TRBJ2-7; perhaps D is TRBD1 or TRBD2 (6 bases each). V was shortened by 6 bases and J by 6 bases, with 18 bases between the two germline ends. Germline values: CDR1 MGHDK, CDR2 SYGVNS. The CDR3 is made up of 14 amino acids. The DNA for the CDR3 is TGTGCCAGCAGGGGGGGACACCGACGCGGCGAGCAGTACTTC. Residues: CASRGGHRRGEQYF.

This clonotype appeared once. One base away lies a much larger clone, so this may be a sequencing read error. This chain uses TRBV6-1 with TRBJ2-7, with TRBD2 matching 12 bases. The J call may not be correct, given that the DNA end is closer to TRBJ2-5. The CDR3 has 13 residues. Germline lookup yields CDR1 MNHNS and CDR2 SASEGT. In DNA form, the CDR3 reads TGTGCCGCCACTAGCGGGAGGCCCCAGACCCAGTACTTC. Translating gives CAATSGRPQTQYF.

The chain is built from TRBV20-1 and TRBJ1-1, with TRBD1 as a possible D gene (5 bases). The V and J ends lost 3 bases and 7 bases respectively, with 9 bases between them. CDR1 is DFQATT, CDR2 SNEGSKA, per germline (reference sequence). CDR3 length equals 11 residues. CDR3 amino acids: CSAREGLEAFF. CDR3 DNA: TGCAGTGCTAGGGAGGGACTTGAAGCTTTCTTT.

The CDR3 loop reads CASSQGSQPSYEQYF. The DNA for the CDR3 is TGCGCCAGCAGCCAAGGGTCCCAACCTTCCTACGAGCAGTACTTC. V is TRBV4-1 and J is TRBJ2-7; D is ambiguous. Trimming shortened V by 1 base and J by 1 base, and 11 bases separated the two germline ends. Germline CDR1 and CDR2: MGHRA and YSYEKL. This CDR3 contains 15 residues.

The J gene is TRBJ2-1, the V gene TRBV5-1; D is unclear. This CDR3 comprises 15 residues. Germline V lookup: CDR1 SGHRS, CDR2 YFSETQ. Between the trimmed V and J ends, which lost 4 bases and 6 bases, there was a span of 17 bases. CDR3 residues: CASSLPPPGINEQFF. The CDR3 coding sequence is TGCGCCAGCAGCCTCCCACCACCGGGTATCAATGAGCAGTTCTTC.

This clonotype was detected only a few times. V gene TRBV7-2 combines with J gene TRBJ2-3; D is possibly TRBD2 (7 bases). Trimming removed 6 bases at V and 0 bases at J, with 19 bases between. Germline V lookup: CDR1 SGHTA, CDR2 FQGNSA. The CDR3 contains 17 residues. The CDR3 here is CASSSLRGRASTDTQYF. CDR3 DNA: TGTGCCAGCAGTTCCTTAAGGGGGAGGGCTAGCACAGATACGCAGTATTTT.

This rearrangement joins TRBV27 to TRBJ2-7; 8 bases map to TRBD2. CDR1 is MNHEY and CDR2 is SMNVEV in the germline V gene (reference sequence). J was trimmed by 6 bases and V by 2 bases; bases with no gene match: 9. This CDR3 spans 15 amino acids. The CDR3 DNA reads TGTGCCAGCAGTTTAATTAGCGGGGCCCGGGGCGAGCAGTACTTC. Its translation is CASSLISGARGEQYF.

The chain has TRBV5-1 and TRBJ2-5, with 8 bases fitting TRBD1. V shed 4 bases and J 5 bases; nucleotides not matched to a gene: 4. There are 13 residues in the CDR3. Germline V gives CDR1 SGHRS, CDR2 YFSETQ. The CDR3, as DNA: TGCGCCAGCAGCCAGGGGGCGCGGGAGACCCAGTACTTC. It yields the protein CASSQGARETQYF.

This clonotype was found a few times. The gene calls are TRBV5-1 and TRBJ1-4, with 8 bases lining up with TRBD1. The V and J ends lost 4 bases and 7 bases, in that order; junction bases with no gene match: 15. In germline, CDR1 is SGHRS, CDR2 YFSETQ. The CDR3 is 17 residues long. CDR3 bases: TGCGCCAGCAGCCGACTAAGGCTTACCGGGACAGGTGAAAAACTGTTTTTT. It codes for CASSRLRLTGTGEKLFF.